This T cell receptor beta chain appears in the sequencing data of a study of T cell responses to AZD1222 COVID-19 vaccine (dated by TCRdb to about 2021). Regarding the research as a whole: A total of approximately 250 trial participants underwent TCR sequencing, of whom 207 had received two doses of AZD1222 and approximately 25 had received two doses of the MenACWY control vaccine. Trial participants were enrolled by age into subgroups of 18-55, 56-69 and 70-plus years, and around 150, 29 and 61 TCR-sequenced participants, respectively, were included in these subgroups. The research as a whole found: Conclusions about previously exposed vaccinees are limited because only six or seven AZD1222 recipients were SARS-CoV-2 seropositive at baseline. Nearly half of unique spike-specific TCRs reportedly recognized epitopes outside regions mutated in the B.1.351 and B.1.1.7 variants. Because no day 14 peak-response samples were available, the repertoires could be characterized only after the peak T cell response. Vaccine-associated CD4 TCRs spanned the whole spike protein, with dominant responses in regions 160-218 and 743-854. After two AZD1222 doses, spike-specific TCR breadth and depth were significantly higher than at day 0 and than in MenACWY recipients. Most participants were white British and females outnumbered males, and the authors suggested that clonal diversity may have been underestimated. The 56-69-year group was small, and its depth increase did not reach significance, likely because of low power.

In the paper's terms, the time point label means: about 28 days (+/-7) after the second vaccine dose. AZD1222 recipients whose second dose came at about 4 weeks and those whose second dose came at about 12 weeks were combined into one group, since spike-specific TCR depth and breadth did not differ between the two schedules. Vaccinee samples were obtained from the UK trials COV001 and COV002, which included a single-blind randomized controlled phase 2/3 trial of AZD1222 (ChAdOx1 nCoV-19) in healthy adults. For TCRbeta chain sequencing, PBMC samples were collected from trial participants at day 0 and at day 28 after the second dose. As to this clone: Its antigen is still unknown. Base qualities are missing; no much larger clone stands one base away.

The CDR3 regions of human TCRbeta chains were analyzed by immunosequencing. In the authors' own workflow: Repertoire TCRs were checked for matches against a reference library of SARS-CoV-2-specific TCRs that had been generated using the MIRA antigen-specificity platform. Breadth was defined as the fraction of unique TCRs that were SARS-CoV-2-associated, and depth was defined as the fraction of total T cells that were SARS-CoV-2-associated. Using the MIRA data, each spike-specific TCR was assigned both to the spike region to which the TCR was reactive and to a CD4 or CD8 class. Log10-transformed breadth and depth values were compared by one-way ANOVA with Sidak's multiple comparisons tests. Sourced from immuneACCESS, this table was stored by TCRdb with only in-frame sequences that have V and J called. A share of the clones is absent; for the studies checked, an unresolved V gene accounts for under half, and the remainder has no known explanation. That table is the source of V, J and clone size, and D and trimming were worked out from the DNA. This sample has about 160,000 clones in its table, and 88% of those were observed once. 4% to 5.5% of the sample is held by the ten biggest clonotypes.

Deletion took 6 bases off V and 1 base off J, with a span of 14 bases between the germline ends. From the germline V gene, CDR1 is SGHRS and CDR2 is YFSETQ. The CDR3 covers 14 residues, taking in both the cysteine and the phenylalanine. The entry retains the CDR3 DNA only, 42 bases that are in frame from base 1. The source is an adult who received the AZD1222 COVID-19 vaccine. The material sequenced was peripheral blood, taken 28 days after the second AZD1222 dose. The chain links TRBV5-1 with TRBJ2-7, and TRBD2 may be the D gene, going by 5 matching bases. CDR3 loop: CASNPGFGSYEQYF. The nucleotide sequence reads TGCGCCAGCAACCCGGGGTTCGGTTCCTACGAGCAGTACTTC.